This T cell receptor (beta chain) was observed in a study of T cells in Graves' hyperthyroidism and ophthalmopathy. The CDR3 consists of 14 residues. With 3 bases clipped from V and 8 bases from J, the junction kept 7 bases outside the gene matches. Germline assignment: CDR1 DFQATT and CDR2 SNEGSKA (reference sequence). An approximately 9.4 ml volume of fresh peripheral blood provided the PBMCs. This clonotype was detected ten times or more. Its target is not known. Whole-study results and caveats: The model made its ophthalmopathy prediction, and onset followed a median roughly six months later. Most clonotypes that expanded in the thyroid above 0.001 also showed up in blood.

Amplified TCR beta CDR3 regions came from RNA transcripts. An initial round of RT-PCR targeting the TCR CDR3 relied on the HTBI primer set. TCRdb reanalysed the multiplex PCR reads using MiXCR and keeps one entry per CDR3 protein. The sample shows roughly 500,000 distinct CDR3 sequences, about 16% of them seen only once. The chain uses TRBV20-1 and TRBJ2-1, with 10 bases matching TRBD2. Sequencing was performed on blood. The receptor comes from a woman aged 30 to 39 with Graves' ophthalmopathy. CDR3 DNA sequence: TGCAGTGCTAGTGTGCCTAGCGGGAGCCATGAGCAGTTCTTC. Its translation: CSASVPSGSHEQFF.